This T cell receptor beta chain derives from a study of graft-versus-host responses after intestinal transplantation. Across the whole study: Transplantation in recipients was multivisceral, liver-intestinal, or isolated intestinal. Induction with anti-thymocyte globulin, then tacrolimus and steroids for around three years, was given to all recipients.

Study-wide results and limits: Some patients had graft-donor T cell macrochimerism, and their allografts showed high graft-versus-host to host-versus-graft clonal ratios.

The V gene's germline CDR1 is MNHEY and CDR2 SVGAGI. The CDR3 sequence is 16 residues long. The V and J ends lost 0 bases and 2 bases respectively, with 11 bases between them. Repertoires were generated with immunoSEQ multiplex PCR, while TCRdb's copy carries only in-frame clones and drops some. Seen here are tens of thousands of clones, around nine tenths observed once, and the top ten hold roughly 0.3%. Worth noting for this clone: Its antigen is unidentified.

The V call is TRBV6-5, the J call TRBJ1-3; tentatively, D is TRBD1 (6 bases). The sample here was unstimulated CD4+ T cells sorted from spleen or lymph node cells, taken before intestinal transplant. This receptor was taken from a human donor who received an intestinal transplant. The CDR3 protein is CASSYSVDSPGNTIYF. CDR3 in DNA: TGTGCCAGCAGTTACTCTGTGGACAGCCCTGGAAACACCATATATTTT.